This TCR beta chain was retrieved from a study of Graves' ophthalmopathy and Graves' hyperthyroidism. Overall study context: The authors collected peripheral blood at initial diagnosis, before any treatment.

Notes on the study in general: In blood appeared most of the expanded thyroid clonotypes whose frequency exceeded 0.001.

This clonotype has a count of ten or more. The target antigen is unknown. There are 14 residues in the CDR3. Trimming stripped 2 bases from V and 4 bases from J, with 11 bases between. The diagnostic workup employed clinical symptoms, serum thyroxine, TRAb, thyroid ultrasound and orbital computed tomography. The starting material, 10 ml of fresh peripheral blood, provided the PBMCs. Transcripts of RNA were the source for amplifying TCR beta CDR3 regions. Following a first-round RT-PCR that used HTBI primers, a second-round multiplex PCR was carried out. TCRdb redid the calling of the multiplex PCR reads with MiXCR, one entry per CDR3 protein. The sample lists 300,000 to 500,000 distinct CDR3 sequences; less than 20% were seen once.

The sample consisted of peripheral blood. The TCR originated in a young woman with stable Graves' hyperthyroidism. V usage is TRBV12-3 or TRBV12-4 and J usage is TRBJ1-1; TRBD1 is a possible D gene (6 bases). CDR3 DNA sequence: TGTGCCAGCAGTTTAATAGGGGGTGGCACTGAAGCTTTCTTT. Amino acid sequence: CASSLIGGGTEAFF.